A single sample gave rise to the 3 T cell receptor beta chains below, sequenced in a study of T-cell memory formation after mild COVID-19. One entry per CDR3 protein, called by TCRdb with MiXCR from the 5' RACE reads. The table lists fewer than 300,000 distinct CDR3 sequences, approximately 16% of them singletons. Sequencing used PBMCs or a T cell subset sorted from them (not recorded which). The source of these receptors is a man aged 18-30 years who had mild COVID-19 (a few samples of this study predate the infection). Cell type and time point are not known.

In its sample, this clonotype was seen a few times. CDR3 nucleotides: TGCAGTGCCCCGACAGGGTCGACAAACATTCAGTACTTC. Its translation is CSAPTGSTNIQYF. The V and J genes are TRBV20-1 and TRBJ2-4; 7 bases line up with TRBD1. The germline CDR1 and CDR2 sequences are DFQATT and SNEGSKA (reference sequence). CDR3 length: 13 residues. The J segment lost 6 bases and the V segment lost 6 bases, leaving 8 bases of the junction unmatched.

CDR3 loop: CASSFPDGRGTQYF. CDR3 DNA sequence: TGTGCCAGCAGTTTTCCTGACGGACGAGGGACCCAGTACTTC. The genes are TRBV28 and TRBJ2-5; no reliable D call. The V gene lost 3 bases and the J gene lost 7 bases, with 15 bases spanning the gap. Germline values: CDR1 MDHEN, CDR2 SYDVKM. This CDR3 has 14 amino acids.

This clonotype was detected only a few times. This rearrangement joins TRBV7-2 to TRBJ1-2, with D perhaps TRBD1 (5 bases). The CDR3 is 17 residues long. Trimming left V 3 bases short and J 2 bases short, with 19 bases between. Germline CDR1 SGHTA, CDR2 FQGNSA. CDR3: CASSFRSGRLGNYGYTF. Here the CDR3 DNA reads TGTGCCAGCAGCTTCAGGTCAGGGCGCTTGGGCAACTATGGCTACACCTTC.